Below are 29 T cell receptor beta chains sequenced from a single sample in a study of T cell changes during pregnancy in multiple sclerosis. Clones were read by immunoSEQ multiplex PCR, and TCRdb kept only the in-frame ones, dropping some. Here the sample spans 85,000 to 90,000 clones, approximately 93% being singletons. The source material was peripheral blood, sampled after pregnancy. The receptor set was obtained from a female donor in good health, enrolled as a control in a pregnancy study.

The V call is TRBV5-1, the J call TRBJ2-7, with a possible D match to TRBD1 (5 bases). Germline CDR1 reads SGHRS; CDR2 reads YFSETQ. The ends were cut back, 0 bases at V and 6 bases at J, with 10 bases in the middle. CDR3 length: 13 amino acids. CDR3 protein: CASSLGGGGEQYF. The CDR3 DNA sequence: TGCGCCAGCAGCTTGGGGGGCGGTGGCGAGCAGTACTTC.

The rearrangement uses TRBV18 and TRBJ2-2; D unclear. This CDR3 is built from 13 residues. The germline gives CDR1 KGHSH, CDR2 LQKENI. The V end was cut by 4 bases, the J end by 6 bases, with 9 bases between. CDR3 protein: CASSLERSGELFF. DNA of the CDR3: TGTGCCAGCTCACTGGAGAGGTCCGGGGAGCTGTTTTTT.

The V call is TRBV18, the J call TRBJ2-5; TRBD1 might be the D (6 bases). The V end was cut by 6 bases, the J end by 5 bases, with 13 bases between. The CDR3 extends over 13 amino acids. CDR1 and CDR2 (germline): KGHSH, LQKENI. Here the CDR3 reads CASSGQFGETQYF. Written as DNA, the CDR3 is TGTGCCAGCTCCGGACAGTTTGGGGAGACCCAGTACTTC. Looking up the rest from reference TRBV18 and TRBJ2-5 gives the full variable domain: NAGVMQNPRHLVRRRGQEARLRCSPMKGHSHVYWYRQLPEEGLKFMVYLQKENIIDESGMPKERFSAEFPKEGPSILRIQQVVRGDSAAYFCASSGQFGETQYFGPGTRLLVL.

The J gene is TRBJ2-7, the V gene TRBV18; D not certain. V was trimmed by 3 bases and J by 7 bases, leaving 10 bases between them. The CDR3 runs to 12 residues. Germline V gene lookup returns CDR1 KGHSH and CDR2 LQKENI. The CDR3 nucleotides read TGTGCCAGCTCACCGGCGGCGAGGGAGCAGTACTTC. The encoded protein is CASSPAAREQYF.

This clone was observed once. The J gene is TRBJ2-7, the V gene TRBV2, with D maybe TRBD1 (6 bases). The V gene lost 5 bases and the J gene lost 2 bases, with 13 bases spanning the gap. Germline lookup yields CDR1 SNHLY and CDR2 FYNNEI. The CDR3 extends over 14 amino acids. CDR3 region: CASSKEQGTYEQYF. The DNA of the CDR3 is TGTGCCAGCAGTAAGGAACAGGGCACCTACGAGCAGTACTTC.

DNA of the CDR3: TGTGCCAGCCCCGAGGACTATGTCTACAATGAGCAGTTCTTC. It codes for CASPEDYVYNEQFF. This sequence joins TRBV7-9 and TRBJ2-1; TRBD2 might be the D (6 bases). This CDR3 is built from 14 residues. V lost 8 bases and J lost 3, with 14 bases in between. CDR1 is SEHNR and CDR2 is FQNEAQ in the germline V gene (reference sequence). Combining the CDR3 with reference TRBV7-9 and TRBJ2-1 gives the whole variable domain DTGVSQNPRHKITKRGQNVTFRCDPISEHNRLYWYRQTLGQGPEFLTYFQNEAQLEKSRLLSDRFSAERPKGSFSTLEIQRTEQGDSAMYLCASPEDYVYNEQFFGPGTRLTVL.

The chain couples TRBV7-9 to TRBJ1-1; no definite D call. Trimming left V 2 bases short and J 1 base short, with 8 bases between. There are 14 residues in the CDR3. Germline assignment: CDR1 SEHNR and CDR2 FQNEAQ (reference sequence). In DNA, the CDR3 is TGTGCCAGCAGCTTATTCGAGGGGAACACTGAAGCTTTCTTT. Its translation is CASSLFEGNTEAFF.

The rearrangement joins TRBV5-1 to TRBJ1-1; D not certain. Trimming cost V 3 bases and J 1 base, with 13 bases left between them. The CDR3 has 15 residues. The germline CDR1 and CDR2 sequences are SGHRS and YFSETQ. CDR3 bases: TGCGCCAGCAGCTCGGGCCTGACTAAGAACACTGAAGCTTTCTTT. It translates to CASSSGLTKNTEAFF.

The chain carries TRBV29-1 and TRBJ2-3; a weak D match, TRBD1 (5 bases). Trimming took 4 bases from V and 3 from J, leaving 11 bases between them. The germline V gene encodes CDR1 SQVTM and CDR2 ANQGSEA. The CDR3 totals 13 residues. DNA of the CDR3: TGCAGCGTTGCAGGGCAGTATACAGATACGCAGTATTTT. Translated, it gives CSVAGQYTDTQYF.

About this clone: Other nucleotide sequences in the sample specify the same CDR3. This chain connects TRBV19 to TRBJ2-1; 9 nucleotides agree with TRBD2. The CDR3 runs 14 residues. Germline V gives CDR1 LNHDA, CDR2 SQIVND (reference sequence). V lost 5 bases, J lost 4 bases, and 3 bases stayed unmatched. The CDR3 sequence: CASSSSGRYNEQFF. The CDR3 DNA reads TGTGCCAGTAGTTCGAGCGGGAGGTACAATGAGCAGTTCTTC.

The chain is built from TRBV2 and TRBJ2-7; 8 bases agree with TRBD2. The CDR3 length is 13 residues. Losses at the gene ends were 11 bases for V and 6 bases for J; bases not matched to a gene: 12. In germline, CDR1 is SNHLY, CDR2 FYNNEI. CDR3 sequence: CAGTSGSRSEQYF. The CDR3 DNA is TGTGCCGGTACCAGCGGGAGTAGGTCCGAGCAGTACTTC.

This clone was seen once. J is TRBJ2-2 and V is TRBV6-6; perhaps TRBD2 as D (5 bases). V gave up 8 bases and J gave up 4 bases, with 14 bases separating them. The germline V gene encodes CDR1 MNHNY and CDR2 SVGAGI (reference sequence). This CDR3 comprises 14 residues. The CDR3: CASQDGGTTGELFF. CDR3 nucleotides: TGTGCCAGCCAGGACGGAGGAACCACCGGGGAGCTGTTTTTT.

This clone was seen only once. The chain carries TRBV5-6 and TRBJ2-1, with 8 bases matching TRBD2. With V trimmed by 1 base and J by 3 bases, 6 bases remained unmatched. Germline assignment: CDR1 SGHDT and CDR2 YYEEEE. The CDR3 covers 16 residues. CDR3 protein: CASSLLSAGGYNEQFF. CDR3 bases: TGTGCCAGCAGCTTGCTGTCGGCGGGAGGCTACAATGAGCAGTTCTTC.

The gene calls are TRBV1 and TRBJ1-2; TRBD1, as called in the table, went unchecked against the DNA. TRBV1 is termed a pseudogene. The CDR3 sequence is 13 residues long. The CDR3 DNA is TGCACCAGCAGCCAAGAGGGGGCGGATGGCTACACCTTC. It encodes CTSSQEGADGYTF.

The chain combines TRBV2 with TRBJ2-7; D gene ambiguous. CDR3 length: 11 amino acids. CDR1 SNHLY and CDR2 FYNNEI come from the germline V gene. V was clipped by 5 bases and J by 7 bases, with 9 bases between them. CDR3 bases: TGTGCCAGCAGTCCCTTCGGGGAGCAGTACTTC. It specifies CASSPFGEQYF.

This sequence joins TRBV28 and TRBJ2-7; 12 bases are a match to TRBD1. The ends lost 8 bases at V and 2 bases at J; junction bases unmatched: 1. The CDR3 extends over 13 amino acids. Germline CDR1 reads MDHEN; CDR2 reads SYDVKM. CDR3 protein: CASWDRGPYEQYF. Written as DNA, the CDR3 is TGTGCCAGCTGGGACAGGGGGCCCTACGAGCAGTACTTC.

In its sample, this clone was seen once. The chain recombines TRBV9 with TRBJ1-2; D may be TRBD1 (6 bases). The CDR3 spans 12 residues. Germline V gives CDR1 SGDLS, CDR2 YYNGEE. V lost 4 bases and J lost 7, with 11 bases in between. The CDR3 DNA reads TGTGCCAGCAGCCGACAGGAGGTTGGCTACACCTTC. It translates to CASSRQEVGYTF. Combining the CDR3 with reference TRBV9 and TRBJ1-2 gives the whole variable domain DSGVTQTPKHLITATGQRVTLRCSPRSGDLSVYWYQQSLDQGLQFLIQYYNGEERAKGNILERFSAQQFPDLHSELNLSSLELGDSALYFCASSRQEVGYTFGSGTRLTVV.

The table lists this clone with a count of one. The rearrangement joins TRBV25-1 to TRBJ2-3; 14 bases agree with TRBD2. The ends lost 2 bases at V and 5 bases at J; junction bases unmatched: 9. Germline CDR1 reads MGHDK; CDR2 reads SYGVNS. The CDR3 extends over 18 amino acids. CDR3: CASSEEGGTSGSRDTQYF. The CDR3, as DNA: TGTGCCAGCAGTGAAGAAGGTGGGACTAGCGGGAGTAGAGATACGCAGTATTTT. Together with reference TRBV25-1 and TRBJ2-3, the CDR3 gives the full variable domain: EADIYQTPRYLVIGTGKKITLECSQTMGHDKMYWYQQDPGMELHLIHYSYGVNSTEKGDLSSESTVSRIRTEHFPLTLESARPSHTSQYLCASSEEGGTSGSRDTQYFGPGTRLTVL.

The J gene is TRBJ1-1, the V gene TRBV15; tentative D call: TRBD1 (6 bases). Germline CDR1 and CDR2: LNHNV and YYDKDF (reference sequence). V lost 2 bases, J lost 1 base, and 11 bases lay in between. The CDR3 consists of 15 residues. CDR3 bases: TGTGCCACCAGCAGATACAGGGTATCGAACACTGAAGCTTTCTTT. Translated, it gives CATSRYRVSNTEAFF. Supplemented by reference TRBV15 and TRBJ1-1, the full variable domain reads DAMVIQNPRYQVTQFGKPVTLSCSQTLNHNVMYWYQQKSSQAPKLLFHYYDKDFNNEADTPDNFQSRRPNTSFCFLDIRSPGLGDTAMYLCATSRYRVSNTEAFFGQGTRLTVV.

The chain recombines TRBV21-1 with TRBJ2-7; the DNA was not compared with TRBD1, the D call given in the table. TRBV21-1 is listed as a pseudogene. The CDR3 is 15 residues long. This chain's CDR3 is CASSKEGQGDHEQYF. The DNA for the CDR3 is TGTGCCAGCAGCAAAGAGGGACAGGGGGACCACGAGCAGTACTTC.

CDR3 amino acids: CSVEDGGEQFF. CDR3 in DNA: TGCAGCGTTGAAGACGGGGGTGAGCAGTTCTTC. V is TRBV29-1 and J is TRBJ2-1; D may be TRBD2 (6 bases). CDR3 length: 11 amino acids. CDR1 and CDR2 from the germline V gene are SQVTM and ANQGSEA. V was trimmed by 0 bases and J by 9 bases, leaving 6 bases between them.

The chain has TRBV2 and TRBJ1-2; TRBD1 agrees at 7 bases. V dropped 9 bases and J dropped 0; count of bases not matched to a gene: 4. There are 13 residues in the CDR3. Germline CDR1 and CDR2: SNHLY and FYNNEI. The CDR3 DNA sequence: TGTGCCAGTCGACAGGGCACTAACTATGGCTACACCTTC. It translates to CASRQGTNYGYTF.

The chain links TRBV19 to TRBJ2-1, with TRBD1 as a possible D gene (6 bases). This CDR3 is 13 amino acids long. Germline values: CDR1 LNHDA, CDR2 SQIVND (reference sequence). Trimming cost V 7 bases and J 8 bases, with 15 bases left between them. In DNA, the CDR3 is TGTGCCAGTAAAACTGGGACAACGGATGAGCAGTTCTTC. Its protein product is CASKTGTTDEQFF.

The chain joins TRBV5-1 to TRBJ1-3; 9 nucleotides align to TRBD1. CDR3 length equals 17 residues. The germline gives CDR1 SGHRS, CDR2 YFSETQ. J lost 4 bases, V lost 0 bases, and 8 bases had no gene match. Here the CDR3 DNA reads TGCGCCAGCAGCTTGGAACCGGGACAGGGTTCCGGAAACACCATATATTTT. It encodes CASSLEPGQGSGNTIYF.

This sequence joins TRBV10-3 and TRBJ1-2, with D unclear. Trimming cost V 2 bases and J 5 bases, with 6 bases left between them. This CDR3 region has 12 residues. The germline gives CDR1 ENHRY, CDR2 SYGVKD. The CDR3 region has the DNA TGTGCCATCAGTGAGACACAGTATGGCTACACCTTC. It yields the protein CAISETQYGYTF.

The gene calls are TRBV9 and TRBJ1-5; D is uncertain. The V end was cut by 4 bases, the J end by 3 bases, with 8 bases between. This CDR3 is 13 amino acids long. Germline V gene lookup returns CDR1 SGDLS and CDR2 YYNGEE. CDR3 amino acids: CASSSRYNQPQHF. As DNA, the CDR3 is TGTGCCAGCAGCTCCAGGTACAATCAGCCCCAGCATTTT.

This clone was observed a single time. The rearrangement joins TRBV7-9 to TRBJ2-1, with D possibly matching TRBD1 (7 bases). Germline values: CDR1 SEHNR, CDR2 FQNEAQ (reference sequence). This CDR3 is built from 16 residues. The V gene lost 5 bases and the J gene lost 3 bases, with 17 bases spanning the gap. CDR3: CASSGRGQGGYNEQFF. In DNA form, the CDR3 reads TGTGCCAGCAGCGGTAGAGGGCAGGGGGGCTACAATGAGCAGTTCTTC.

The chain couples TRBV19 to TRBJ1-5, with a tentative D call TRBD1 (5 bases). Looked up from germline, CDR1 is LNHDA and CDR2 is SQIVND (reference sequence). V lost 0 bases and J 11 bases, leaving 11 bases between the germline ends. This CDR3 region has 13 residues. The CDR3 loop reads CASSIDGGLAQHF. DNA for the CDR3: TGTGCCAGTAGTATAGACGGGGGTCTAGCCCAGCATTTT.

V usage is TRBV28 and J usage is TRBJ2-7; D unresolved. The CDR3 has 14 residues. V lost 3 bases, J lost 3 bases, and 12 bases lay in between. Germline-derived CDR1 and CDR2 are MDHEN and SYDVKM. CDR3 amino acids: CASSFRRNLYEQYF. The CDR3, as DNA: TGTGCCAGCAGTTTTAGGCGGAACCTCTACGAGCAGTACTTC.